The T cell receptor beta chain described here comes from a study of blood T cell repertoires in COVID-19. Background on the study: Collection of acute and convalescent COVID-19 samples took place in the United States, Italy and Spain. PBMCs, B-cell-depleted T cells, or T cells were the source of the cDNA or gDNA that made up the material.

Original methodology: Amplification of reference gene primers was used by the study to estimate nucleated cell counts. The assay was immunoSEQ multiplex PCR, and TCRdb's table has in-frame clones only and misses some. V, J and clone size reflect that table, while D and trimming were determined from the DNA. The data show approximately 250,000 clones, 86% seen once. Sample: peripheral blood. The TCR originated in a man aged 30 to 39 with active or convalescent COVID-19.

The CDR3, as DNA: TGTGCCAGCAGTGGACATAGGGAGGGCTACACCTTC. The encoded protein is CASSGHREGYTF. The V and J genes are TRBV2 and TRBJ1-2; D not resolved. CDR1 is SNHLY, CDR2 FYNNEI, per germline. The CDR3 has 12 amino acids. The V end was cut by 4 bases, the J end by 8 bases, with 11 bases between.